This TCR beta chain comes out of a study of radiation and T cells in renal cell carcinoma. CDR1 and CDR2 (germline): SGHRS, YFSETQ. The length of the CDR3 is 15 residues. With 2 bases removed from V and 9 bases from J, the gap between germline ends came to 15 bases. This clone has just a few counts. Measured with immunoSEQ multiplex PCR; TCRdb has only the in-frame clones, and not every one. The sample has about 23,000 clones; around half are singletons. The treatment here: treatment-naive control, cytoreductive nephrectomy. Specimen: tumor tissue, collected from a patient whose treatment was nephrectomy without radiotherapy. The gene calls are TRBV5-1 and TRBJ1-6, with a weak D call TRBD1 (5 bases). This TCR came from a human donor with renal cell carcinoma. The DNA for the CDR3 is TGCGCCAGCAGCTTTGGGGTTGCGGGGGGTTCACCCCTCCACTTT. Translation: CASSFGVAGGSPLHF.